One sample yielded the 10 T cell receptor beta chains listed below, sequenced in a study of T cell responses to AZD1222 COVID-19 vaccine. The data were produced by immunoSEQ multiplex PCR, yet TCRdb's version contains in-frame clones alone and is incomplete. The table shows around 200,000 clones, with approximately 90% occurring only once. The sequencing here drew on peripheral blood, taken 28 days after the second AZD1222 dose. These receptors were obtained from an adult who received the AZD1222 COVID-19 vaccine.

Only one count was recorded for this clone. The rearrangement joins TRBV7-3 to TRBJ2-1; D possibly corresponds to TRBD2 (5 bases). Germline V lookup: CDR1 SGHTA, CDR2 FQGTGA. This CDR3 region has 16 residues. V gave up 2 bases and J gave up 4 bases, with 15 bases separating them. The CDR3: CASSLVAGLQYNEQFF. CDR3 nucleotides: TGTGCCAGCAGCTTAGTAGCCGGACTCCAATACAATGAGCAGTTCTTC.

V usage is TRBV4-3 and J usage is TRBJ1-6; 7 bases are shared with TRBD1. The CDR3 has 16 amino acids. Germline loops: CDR1 LGHNA, CDR2 YSLEER. Germline trimming cut 0 bases from V and 6 bases from J; bases unmatched to any gene: 5. In DNA, the CDR3 is TGCGCCAGCAGCCAAGATCTAGGGGGCCGTAATTCACCCCTCCACTTT. It yields the protein CASSQDLGGRNSPLHF.

The CDR3 DNA reads TGTGCCAGCAGTTCGGCCGAGGACATATCCGGGGAGCTGTTTTTT. This codes for CASSSAEDISGELFF. The genes are TRBV28 and TRBJ2-2, with D possibly being TRBD1 (5 bases). In germline, CDR1 is MDHEN, CDR2 SYDVKM. CDR3 size: 15 residues. V was pared by 4 bases and J by 6 bases, with 15 bases between.

The V gene is TRBV5-6, the J gene TRBJ2-2, with a possible D match to TRBD2 (7 bases). The V gene's germline CDR1 is SGHDT and CDR2 YYEEEE. The V gene lost 2 bases and the J gene lost 6 bases, with 11 bases spanning the gap. This CDR3 is built from 14 residues. The CDR3 region is CASSFRGGAGELFF. CDR3 sequence (DNA): TGTGCCAGCAGCTTCAGAGGGGGGGCCGGGGAGCTGTTTTTT.

The chain uses TRBV4-1 and TRBJ2-2; maybe TRBD1 (5 bases). V gave up 0 bases and J gave up 6 bases, with 11 bases separating them. The CDR3 is made up of 15 amino acids. CDR1 and CDR2 (germline): MGHRA, YSYEKL. CDR3 nucleotide sequence: TGCGCCAGCAGCCAAGACAGGGTGTCCGCCGGGGAGCTGTTTTTT. Protein: CASSQDRVSAGELFF.

V and J are TRBV28 and TRBJ1-2; 8 bases fit TRBD1. With V trimmed by 6 bases and J by 0 bases, 9 bases remained unmatched. Germline assignment: CDR1 MDHEN and CDR2 SYDVKM. The CDR3 runs 16 residues. CDR3 sequence: CASSSDRGGANYGYTF. The CDR3 DNA sequence: TGTGCCAGCAGCAGTGACAGGGGCGGGGCTAACTATGGCTACACCTTC.

A remark on this clone: At one end, the junction sequence differs from germline, possibly due to a read error. The chain combines TRBV18 with TRBJ2-3; a weak D match, TRBD1 (6 bases). Germline V gene data show CDR1 as KGHSH and CDR2 as LQKENI. This CDR3 has 15 amino acids. The CDR3 spells CASSAPGVSTDTQYF. As DNA, the CDR3 is TGTGCCAGCTCAGCACCAGGGGTCTCCACAGATACGCAGTATTTT.

V gene TRBV18 combines with J gene TRBJ1-1; no definite D call. Germline V gene lookup returns CDR1 KGHSH and CDR2 LQKENI. The CDR3 has 14 amino acids. Trimming shortened V by 2 bases and J by 0 bases, and 7 bases separated the two germline ends. The CDR3 is CASSPEGVNTEAFF. DNA for the CDR3: TGTGCCAGCTCACCAGAGGGAGTGAACACTGAAGCTTTCTTT. The full variable domain, its missing parts supplied by reference TRBV18 and TRBJ1-1, is NAGVMQNPRHLVRRRGQEARLRCSPMKGHSHVYWYRQLPEEGLKFMVYLQKENIIDESGMPKERFSAEFPKEGPSILRIQQVVRGDSAAYFCASSPEGVNTEAFFGQGTRLTVV.

This chain uses TRBV3-1 (or the pseudogene TRBV3-2) with TRBJ1-6; D is unresolved. The V and J ends lost 0 bases and 8 bases respectively, with 5 bases between them. Germline CDR1 is LGHDT and CDR2 is YNNKEL (reference sequence). CDR3 length equals 13 residues. CDR3 protein: CASSQDPHSPLHF. In nucleotides, the CDR3 is TGTGCCAGCAGCCAAGATCCCCATTCACCCCTCCACTTT.

This sequence joins TRBV19 and TRBJ2-1; D unresolved. The CDR3 consists of 15 residues. The V and J ends lost 4 bases and 0 bases respectively, with 10 bases between them. Germline values: CDR1 LNHDA, CDR2 SQIVND (reference sequence). The CDR3 sequence is CASSRDQSSYNEQFF. DNA of the CDR3: TGTGCCAGTAGTAGAGACCAGAGCTCCTACAATGAGCAGTTCTTC.